This T cell receptor (beta chain) was found in a study of T cell changes during pregnancy in multiple sclerosis. Profiled with immunoSEQ multiplex PCR; TCRdb holds only in-frame clones, not every one. Among more than 80,000 clones listed, roughly nine tenths were seen once. The V and J ends lost 0 bases and 5 bases respectively, with 9 bases between them. This CDR3 comprises 14 residues. From germline, CDR1 is SGHAT and CDR2 FQNNGV. The input for sequencing was PBMCs, taken in the first trimester of pregnancy. The J gene is TRBJ2-3, the V gene TRBV11-2, with D maybe TRBD2 (7 bases). The TCR comes from a female donor in good health, serving as a control in a pregnancy study. Some clones in this sample may be carry-over from other donors' samples. In DNA form, the CDR3 reads TGTGCCAGCAGCTTAGATAGGGGGGGAGATACGCAGTATTTT. Protein product: CASSLDRGGDTQYF.